A single sample gave rise to the 11 T cell receptor beta chains below, sequenced in a study of T-cell reconstitution after alpha-beta-depleted transplantation in children. As it was prepared, the TCRbeta library received unique molecular identifiers. MiXCR, run by TCRdb on the PCR reads, gives a single entry per CDR3 protein. Found here are around 530,000 distinct CDR3 sequences, approximately 30% of them singletons; the top ten hold less than 2.5%. The specimen was PBMCs from the stem cell graft donor, collected from the stem cell graft. The source of these receptors is a human donor who donated a stem cell graft to a child with aplastic anemia.

This clonotype was counted between two and nine times. The chain carries TRBV20-1 and TRBJ1-1, with TRBD1 matching 7 bases. The CDR3 covers 14 residues. The V gene end was trimmed by 2 bases and the J gene end by 2 bases; junction bases not matched to a gene: 5. CDR1 and CDR2 from the germline V gene are DFQATT and SNEGSKA (reference sequence). The CDR3 loop reads CSARSGTDNTEAFF. The CDR3 nucleotides are TGCAGTGCTAGATCCGGGACAGACAACACTGAAGCTTTCTTT.

The V call is TRBV20-1, the J call TRBJ1-1, with unresolved D. V was trimmed by 7 bases and J by 1 base, leaving 7 bases between them. Per the germline V gene, CDR1 is DFQATT and CDR2 is SNEGSKA (reference sequence). There are 11 residues in the CDR3. DNA for the CDR3: TGCAGTGTGGGCAGGAACACTGAAGCTTTCTTT. Its translation is CSVGRNTEAFF.

This clonotype was counted many times. V and J are TRBV29-1 and TRBJ1-2; 10 bases line up with TRBD1. The CDR3 loop spans 13 amino acids. V dropped 7 bases and J dropped 2; count of bases not matched to a gene: 4. Germline CDR1 is SQVTM and CDR2 is ANQGSEA. DNA of the CDR3: TGCAGCGCCGTGGGACAGGGGAACTATGGCTACACCTTC. It yields the protein CSAVGQGNYGYTF.

The chain combines TRBV28 with TRBJ2-7, with D possibly matching TRBD1 (5 bases). Germline CDR1 is MDHEN and CDR2 is SYDVKM. V lost 2 bases, J lost 4 bases, and 18 bases lay in between. The CDR3 sequence is 16 residues long. The CDR3 DNA reads as TGTGCCAGCAGTTTAAGCAGGGATAAACTAACGTACGAGCAGTACTTC. Translating it yields CASSLSRDKLTYEQYF. Filled out from reference TRBV28 and TRBJ2-7, the complete variable domain reads DVKVTQSSRYLVKRTGEKVFLECVQDMDHENMFWYRQDPGLGLRLIYFSYDVKMKEKGDIPEGYSVSREKKERFSLILESASTNQTSMYLCASSLSRDKLTYEQYFGPGTRLTVT.

The chain has TRBV6-5 and TRBJ2-1, with TRBD2 matching 8 bases. Germline V gene lookup returns CDR1 MNHEY and CDR2 SVGAGI. This CDR3 region has 16 residues. V lost 0 bases and J lost 8; bases outside the gene matches: 9. CDR3 nucleotides: TGTGCCAGCAGTTACTCCGGGGGGGCCTCTAGTTATGAGCAGTTCTTC. Its protein product is CASSYSGGASSYEQFF.

This chain joins TRBV5-6 and TRBJ1-2; TRBD1 aligns across 9 bases. Germline assignment: CDR1 SGHDT and CDR2 YYEEEE. The CDR3 covers 13 residues. J lost 7 bases, V lost 2 bases, and 3 bases had no gene match. CDR3 residues: CASSFRTGVGYTF. CDR3 in DNA: TGTGCCAGCAGCTTTAGGACAGGGGTTGGCTACACCTTC.

This clonotype was observed a handful of times. J is TRBJ2-7 and V is TRBV28; D possibly corresponds to TRBD2 (6 bases). This CDR3 region has 14 residues. CDR1 MDHEN and CDR2 SYDVKM come from the germline V gene. Trimming took off 3 bases at V and 1 base at J, with 10 bases between the two ends. The CDR3 sequence: CASSFRGLSYEQYF. The CDR3 bases are TGTGCCAGCAGTTTTCGGGGGTTGTCCTACGAGCAGTACTTC.

The chain combines TRBV7-2 with TRBJ1-1; D is perhaps TRBD1 (5 bases). The CDR3 is 15 amino acids. Germline-derived CDR1 and CDR2 are SGHTA and FQGNSA. The ends were cut back, 1 base at V and 4 bases at J, with 13 bases in the middle. CDR3 DNA: TGTGCCAGCAGCTTAGACTGGCGGGGCCGCACTGAAGCTTTCTTT. This codes for CASSLDWRGRTEAFF.

This chain links TRBV24-1 with TRBJ2-5; TRBD1 agrees at 12 bases. This CDR3 spans 16 amino acids. V lost 5 bases to trimming and J lost 5 bases; unmatched junction nucleotides: 8. Germline V CDR1 and CDR2: KGHDR, SFDVKD. In DNA form, the CDR3 reads TGTGCCACCAGTGTCGGGACAGGGGGCGGGTATGAGACCCAGTACTTC. Its protein is CATSVGTGGGYETQYF.

The V gene is TRBV6-2 or TRBV6-3, the J gene TRBJ2-1; D is unclear. This CDR3 comprises 15 residues. V gave up 8 bases and J gave up 3 bases, with 17 bases separating them. Looked up from germline, CDR1 is MNHEY and CDR2 is SVGEGT. CDR3 region: CASGPMAVNYNEQFF. For the CDR3, the DNA is TGTGCCAGCGGCCCCATGGCGGTTAACTACAATGAGCAGTTCTTC.

J is TRBJ2-5 and V is TRBV29-1, with no clear D. The length of the CDR3 is 12 residues. V dropped 8 bases and J dropped 0 bases, with 10 bases sitting between them. The V gene's germline CDR1 is SQVTM and CDR2 ANQGSEA. The chain's CDR3 is CSLFPNQETQYF. The CDR3 nucleotides are TGCAGCCTGTTCCCGAACCAAGAGACCCAGTACTTC.